Listed below are T cell receptor beta chains from one sample, sequenced in a study of T cell repertoires in cytomegalovirus infection. The antigens of these receptors remain unknown. TCRdb re-derived calls from the reads in MiXCR, one entry per CDR3 protein. There are roughly 500,000 distinct CDR3 sequences in the sample; 30% to 35% occur only once, and roughly a sixth lies in the top ten. Sequencing was performed on cultured PBMCs, taken from culture after CMV antigen stimulation. The receptors here all came from a human donor in good health (CMV status not recorded). Some clones in this sample may be carry-over from other donors' samples. CDR3s include the opening cysteine and the closing phenylalanine or tryptophan. Each record gives: clone size, J gene, V gene, D gene, CDR3 protein, CDR3 DNA. A D gene is named only where the DNA matches it firmly. Clone size is given for some rows only: seen once, a few or many times, or a class if the clone is expanded.

abundance: .
j_gene: TRBJ2-5
v_gene: TRBV25-1
d_gene: .
CDR3aa: CASSEYRGWETQYF
CDR3nt: TGTGCCAGCAGTGAATATAGGGGTTGGGAGACCCAGTACTTC

abundance: .
j_gene: TRBJ2-5
v_gene: TRBV10-2
d_gene: TRBD2
CDR3aa: CASSARLAGTQYF
CDR3nt: TGCGCCAGCAGCGCAAGACTAGCGGGAACCCAGTACTTC

abundance: .
j_gene: TRBJ2-2
v_gene: TRBV11-3
d_gene: .
CDR3aa: CASSLGWGDTGELFF
CDR3nt: TGTGCCAGCAGCTTAGGTTGGGGGGACACCGGGGAGCTGTTTTTT

abundance: few
j_gene: TRBJ1-5
v_gene: TRBV12-3/TRBV12-4
d_gene: TRBD1
CDR3aa: CASSLGQGAIQPQHF
CDR3nt: TGTGCCAGCAGTCTGGGACAGGGGGCAATTCAGCCCCAGCATTTT

abundance: few
j_gene: TRBJ2-7
v_gene: TRBV6-2/TRBV6-3
d_gene: TRBD1
CDR3aa: CASRFDRGLYEQYF
CDR3nt: TGTGCCAGCAGATTCGACAGGGGGTTGTACGAGCAGTACTTC

abundance: many
j_gene: TRBJ2-5
v_gene: TRBV7-2
d_gene: .
CDR3aa: CASSSSGQETQYF
CDR3nt: TGTGCCAGCAGCTCCAGCGGGCAAGAGACCCAGTACTTC

abundance: few
j_gene: TRBJ2-3
v_gene: TRBV11-3
d_gene: .
CDR3aa: CASRSSVTDTQYF
CDR3nt: TGTGCCAGCAGGTCTAGCGTAACGGATACGCAGTATTTT

abundance: .
j_gene: TRBJ2-1
v_gene: TRBV19
d_gene: TRBD2
CDR3aa: CASEGADLRGSGSLYNEQFF
CDR3nt: TGTGCCAGTGAGGGGGCCGACCTCCGGGGTAGCGGGAGCCTCTACAATGAGCAGTTCTTC

abundance: few
j_gene: TRBJ1-4
v_gene: TRBV6-6
d_gene: TRBD1
CDR3aa: CASSLVQGAIEKLFF
CDR3nt: TGTGCCAGCAGCCTGGTACAGGGGGCGATTGAAAAACTGTTTTTT

abundance: .
j_gene: TRBJ2-2
v_gene: TRBV30
d_gene: TRBD2
CDR3aa: CAWSGIREDGELFF
CDR3nt: TGTGCCTGGAGTGGTATTCGGGAGGACGGGGAGCTGTTTTTT

abundance: .
j_gene: TRBJ1-4
v_gene: TRBV7-6
d_gene: .
CDR3aa: CANSHNERWEKLFF
CDR3nt: TGTGCCAACAGCCACAATGAGAGATGGGAAAAACTGTTTTTT

abundance: few
j_gene: TRBJ2-7
v_gene: TRBV19
d_gene: .
CDR3aa: CASSNRHSGPYEQYF
CDR3nt: TGTGCCAGTAGTAACCGACATAGTGGGCCCTACGAGCAGTACTTC

abundance: .
j_gene: TRBJ2-1
v_gene: TRBV6-5
d_gene: .
CDR3aa: CASSPSGAEQFF
CDR3nt: TGTGCCAGCAGCCCATCGGGGGCTGAGCAGTTCTTC

abundance: .
j_gene: TRBJ2-5
v_gene: TRBV28
d_gene: TRBD1
CDR3aa: CASSNRGRRAETQYF
CDR3nt: TGTGCCAGCAGCAACAGGGGGCGCCGGGCGGAGACCCAGTACTTC

abundance: .
j_gene: TRBJ1-5
v_gene: TRBV28
d_gene: .
CDR3aa: CASSEVTSNQPQHF
CDR3nt: TGTGCCAGCAGTGAGGTTACTAGCAATCAGCCCCAGCATTTT

abundance: .
j_gene: TRBJ2-3
v_gene: TRBV7-6
d_gene: .
CDR3aa: CTSSPSTGAADTQYF
CDR3nt: TGTACCAGCAGCCCCTCAACGGGGGCGGCAGATACGCAGTATTTT

abundance: many
j_gene: TRBJ2-1
v_gene: TRBV7-2
d_gene: .
CDR3aa: CASSLQGGPYNEQFF
CDR3nt: TGTGCCAGCAGCCTCCAGGGGGGCCCCTACAATGAGCAGTTCTTC

abundance: .
j_gene: TRBJ2-1
v_gene: TRBV6-6
d_gene: .
CDR3aa: CASTVTASEQFF
CDR3nt: TGTGCCAGCACCGTAACGGCTAGCGAGCAGTTCTTC

abundance: .
j_gene: TRBJ2-1
v_gene: TRBV7-2
d_gene: TRBD1
CDR3aa: CASRKTGGLGNEQFF
CDR3nt: TGTGCCAGCAGGAAGACAGGGGGCTTAGGTAATGAGCAGTTCTTC

abundance: many
j_gene: TRBJ1-5
v_gene: TRBV19
d_gene: .
CDR3aa: CASREWDPNQPQHF
CDR3nt: TGTGCCAGTAGGGAATGGGACCCGAATCAGCCCCAGCATTTT

abundance: .
j_gene: TRBJ1-1
v_gene: TRBV29-1
d_gene: .
CDR3aa: CSVLLEAGNTEAFF
CDR3nt: TGCAGCGTTCTGCTAGAGGCAGGGAACACTGAAGCTTTCTTT

abundance: few
j_gene: TRBJ2-1
v_gene: TRBV10-3
d_gene: .
CDR3aa: CAISAGYPSYNEQFF
CDR3nt: TGTGCCATCAGTGCAGGCTATCCCTCGTACAATGAGCAGTTCTTC

abundance: .
j_gene: TRBJ2-1
v_gene: TRBV6-8
d_gene: TRBD2
CDR3aa: CASQVGLAGNNEQFF
CDR3nt: TGTGCCAGCCAAGTAGGACTAGCGGGAAACAATGAGCAGTTCTTC

abundance: many
j_gene: TRBJ1-2
v_gene: TRBV27
d_gene: TRBD1
CDR3aa: CASSLQGGNYGYTF
CDR3nt: TGTGCCAGCAGTTTACAGGGGGGCAACTATGGCTACACCTTC

abundance: many
j_gene: TRBJ2-3
v_gene: TRBV7-2
d_gene: TRBD1
CDR3aa: CASSSVRGQGADTQYF
CDR3nt: TGTGCCAGCAGCTCCGTGCGTGGACAGGGGGCAGATACGCAGTATTTT

abundance: few
j_gene: TRBJ1-1
v_gene: TRBV6-2/TRBV6-3
d_gene: .
CDR3aa: CASTQGLRRTEAFF
CDR3nt: TGTGCCAGCACCCAGGGATTAAGAAGGACTGAAGCTTTCTTT

abundance: .
j_gene: TRBJ2-6
v_gene: TRBV7-8
d_gene: .
CDR3aa: CASSPDRTARRGANVLTF
CDR3nt: TGTGCCAGCAGCCCCGACCGGACAGCCAGGCGGGGGGCCAACGTCCTGACTTTC